Below are 6 T cell receptor beta chains sequenced from a single sample in a study of T-cell reconstitution after alpha-beta-depleted transplantation in children. A TCRbeta library incorporating unique molecular identifiers was prepared. TCRdb independently ran MiXCR on the PCR reads; one entry per CDR3 protein. The data hold over 150,000 distinct CDR3 sequences, with 14% to 15% observed a single time. This sample comprised PBMCs from the stem cell graft donor, obtained from the stem cell graft. These receptors all come from a human donor who donated a stem cell graft to a child with acute lymphoblastic leukemia.

This clonotype was observed at least ten times. J is TRBJ1-6 and V is TRBV12-3 or TRBV12-4; D gene uncertain. V was trimmed by 6 bases and J by 6 bases, leaving 18 bases between them. The CDR3 contains 16 residues. The chain's CDR3 is CASRTRTAGSNSPLHF. DNA of the CDR3: TGTGCCAGCAGGACCCGGACGGCAGGCTCTAATTCACCCCTCCACTTT.

This clonotype was seen at least ten times. The chain combines TRBV9 with TRBJ2-7, with a weak D call TRBD2 (5 bases). Germline CDR1 SGDLS, CDR2 YYNGEE. Trimming left V 0 bases short and J 5 bases short, with 15 bases between. This CDR3 is built from 15 residues. In DNA, the CDR3 is TGTGCCAGCAGCGTAGAAGGAAGGCCAGCGGACGAGCAGTACTTC. Translating it yields CASSVEGRPADEQYF. The full variable domain, completed using reference TRBV9 and TRBJ2-7, is DSGVTQTPKHLITATGQRVTLRCSPRSGDLSVYWYQQSLDQGLQFLIQYYNGEERAKGNILERFSAQQFPDLHSELNLSSLELGDSALYFCASSVEGRPADEQYFGPGTRLTVT.

In its sample, this clonotype was seen many times. V gene TRBV12-3 or TRBV12-4 combines with J gene TRBJ1-2, with 8 bases that match TRBD1. The CDR3 has 14 amino acids. V shed 4 bases and J 8 bases; nucleotides not matched to a gene: 9. CDR3 region: CASSSTDRVEGYTF. CDR3 in DNA: TGTGCCAGCAGTTCTACGGACAGGGTCGAGGGCTACACCTTC.

Many counts were recorded for this clonotype. The genes are TRBV19 and TRBJ2-2; 7 bases are shared with TRBD1. V shed 5 bases, J shed 6 bases, and the junction held 12 bases outside the gene matches. CDR3 length: 16 amino acids. CDR1 and CDR2 (germline): LNHDA, SQIVND (reference sequence). The CDR3 DNA is TGTGCCAGTAGTGCCAGGGACAGCCCAACGCCCGGGGAGCTGTTTTTT. Translated, it gives CASSARDSPTPGELFF.

The sample holds a few counts of this clonotype. The chain has TRBV5-5 and TRBJ2-2, with 11 bases aligning to TRBD1. V dropped 0 bases and J dropped 2; count of bases not matched to a gene: 6. The length of the CDR3 is 18 residues. CDR1 and CDR2 (germline): SGHKS, YYEKEE (reference sequence). The CDR3, as DNA: TGTGCCAGCAGCTTGGTTCTAGGACAGGGGGCCAACACCGGGGAGCTGTTTTTT. Its translation is CASSLVLGQGANTGELFF.

This clonotype was recorded at least ten times. This chain uses TRBV11-3 with TRBJ2-2, with TRBD2 matching over 7 bases. In germline, CDR1 is SGHNT, CDR2 YENEEA. CDR3 length equals 16 residues. J lost 3 bases, V lost 0 bases, and 4 bases had no gene match. The CDR3 DNA sequence: TGTGCCAGCAGCTTAGATGGACTAGAGGACACCGGGGAGCTGTTTTTT. It yields the protein CASSLDGLEDTGELFF.